This note documents a single T cell receptor beta chain sequence. Its antigen is currently unknown. The sample is drawn from a study of identical twins. Points from the study as a whole: Less excess twin sharing appeared in beta out-of-frame sequences.

A universal primer site was incorporated via template switching, and the cDNA contained unique molecular identifiers. MiXCR, applied by TCRdb to the 5' RACE reads, yields one record per CDR3 protein. The repertoire has roughly 470,000 distinct CDR3 sequences, approximately 15% of them found once; the top ten carry approximately 1%. These data are also associated with another study on yellow fever vaccine responses in identical twins.

Sequenced material: CD4+ T cells sorted from blood. The clonotype comes from a woman aged 18-35 years in good health.

Written as DNA, the CDR3 is TGTGCCTGGGTACAGGGTACGACGTTCTTC. It codes for CAWVQGTTFF. V gene TRBV30 combines with J gene TRBJ2-1; D perhaps matches TRBD1 (6 bases). This CDR3 is built from 10 residues. Germline CDR1 and CDR2: GTSNPN and SVGIG (reference sequence). Trimming left V 5 bases short and J 15 bases short, with 14 bases between.